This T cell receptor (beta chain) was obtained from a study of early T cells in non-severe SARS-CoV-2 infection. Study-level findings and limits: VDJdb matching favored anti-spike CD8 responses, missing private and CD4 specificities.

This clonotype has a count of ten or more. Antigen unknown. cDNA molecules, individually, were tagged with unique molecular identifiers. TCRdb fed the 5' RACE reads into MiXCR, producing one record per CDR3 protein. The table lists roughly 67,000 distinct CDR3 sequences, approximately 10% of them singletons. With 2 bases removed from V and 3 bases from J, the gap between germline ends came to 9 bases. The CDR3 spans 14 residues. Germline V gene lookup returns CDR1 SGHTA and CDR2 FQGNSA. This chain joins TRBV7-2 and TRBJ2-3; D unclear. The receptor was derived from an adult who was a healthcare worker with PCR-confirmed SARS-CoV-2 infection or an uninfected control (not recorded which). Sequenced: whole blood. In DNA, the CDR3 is TGTGCCAGCAGCTTAATCGGTGGGACAGATACGCAGTATTTT. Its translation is CASSLIGGTDTQYF.